The 7 T cell receptor beta chains given below trace back to one sample, sequenced in a study of blood T cell repertoires in COVID-19. Measured with immunoSEQ multiplex PCR; TCRdb has only the in-frame clones, and not every one. The sample consists of roughly 220,000 clones, approximately 82% of them appearing once. Sequenced material: peripheral blood. Source of these receptors: a woman in her thirties or forties who had recovered from COVID-19.

The chain uses TRBV28 and TRBJ2-7; maybe TRBD2 (5 bases). Germline-derived CDR1 and CDR2 are MDHEN and SYDVKM. Trimming left V 3 bases short and J 2 bases short, with 8 bases between. The CDR3 has 13 residues. The CDR3 nucleotides are TGTGCCAGCAGTTTTACCGGGACCTACGAGCAGTACTTC. This codes for CASSFTGTYEQYF. Supplemented by reference TRBV28 and TRBJ2-7, the full variable domain reads DVKVTQSSRYLVKRTGEKVFLECVQDMDHENMFWYRQDPGLGLRLIYFSYDVKMKEKGDIPEGYSVSREKKERFSLILESASTNQTSMYLCASSFTGTYEQYFGPGTRLTVT.

On this clone itself: One junction end disagrees with the germline gene, perhaps due to a read error. The chain is built from TRBV3-1 (or the pseudogene TRBV3-2) and TRBJ1-4; D is undetermined. Germline V gives CDR1 LGHDT, CDR2 YNNKEL (reference sequence). This CDR3 has 13 residues. CDR3 in amino acids: CASSQGSAGSKVF. Written as DNA, the CDR3 is TGTGCCAGCAGCCAAGGGAGCGCGGGCAGCAAGGTTTTT.

This clone was counted a few times. This chain connects TRBV7-6 to TRBJ1-1, with 9 positions matching TRBD1. With 3 bases clipped from V and 6 bases from J, the junction kept 8 bases outside the gene matches. Germline CDR1 is SGHVS and CDR2 is FNYEAQ. The CDR3 consists of 15 residues. The CDR3, as DNA: TGTGCCAGCAGCTTTCGGACAGGGGCTCAGGCTGAAGCTTTCTTT. It specifies CASSFRTGAQAEAFF. The whole variable domain, remainder taken from reference TRBV7-6 and TRBJ1-1, is GAGVSQSPRYKVTKRGQDVALRCDPISGHVSLYWYRQALGQGPEFLTYFNYEAQQDKSGLPNDRFSAERPEGSISTLTIQRTEQRDSAMYRCASSFRTGAQAEAFFGQGTRLTVV.

This clone is a singleton in its sample. The J gene is TRBJ1-6, the V gene TRBV5-6, with TRBD1 as a possible D gene (6 bases). V was cut by 6 bases and J by 6 bases, with 16 bases left in between. Germline CDR1 reads SGHDT; CDR2 reads YYEEEE. This CDR3 spans 15 amino acids. CDR3 bases: TGTGCCAGCAACGTCGACAGGTTAGGTAATTCACCCCTCCACTTT. It codes for CASNVDRLGNSPLHF.

The genes are TRBV7-9 and TRBJ2-1, with D possibly TRBD1 on 6 matching bases. With 5 bases removed from V and 6 bases from J, the gap between germline ends came to 14 bases. Germline loops: CDR1 SEHNR, CDR2 FQNEAQ (reference sequence). The CDR3 is made up of 14 amino acids. CDR3 residues: CASSRGGTANEQFF. The CDR3 DNA reads as TGTGCCAGCAGCAGAGGGGGAACGGCCAATGAGCAGTTCTTC.

The rearrangement uses TRBV28 and TRBJ2-7, with D possibly being TRBD2 (5 bases). The length of the CDR3 is 12 residues. CDR1 and CDR2 from the germline V gene are MDHEN and SYDVKM. Trimming removed 6 bases at V and 0 bases at J, with 6 bases between. The CDR3 bases are TGTGCCAGCAGCCGGGACTCCTACGAGCAGTACTTC. Amino acids: CASSRDSYEQYF.

This clone was found a few times. V usage is TRBV27 and J usage is TRBJ1-5, with 7 nucleotides matching TRBD1. V lost 3 bases, J lost 1 base, and 6 bases stayed unmatched. Per the germline V gene, CDR1 is MNHEY and CDR2 is SMNVEV (reference sequence). This CDR3 has 16 amino acids. The CDR3 DNA sequence: TGTGCCAGCAGTTTGACAGGGACTTTAAGCAATCAGCCCCAGCATTTT. Protein: CASSLTGTLSNQPQHF.